The clone carrying this T cell receptor beta chain was counted at least ten times. This entry comes from a study of T cell repertoires in cytomegalovirus infection. One entry per CDR3 protein results from TCRdb running MiXCR on the reads. The sample holds more than 650,000 distinct CDR3 sequences, roughly 36% seen once. This TCR was sampled from a human donor in good health (CMV status not recorded). Some clones in this sample may be carry-over from other donors' samples. Sequencing used PBMCs.

The CDR3 DNA reads as TGTGCCAGCAGCCCGGGGACGCTTTCTTATGGCTACACCTTC. Protein: CASSPGTLSYGYTF. The chain uses TRBV7-2 and TRBJ1-2; a possible D gene is TRBD1 (5 bases). Germline CDR1 and CDR2: SGHTA and FQGNSA. The CDR3 is made up of 14 amino acids. V dropped 5 bases and J dropped 5 bases, with 15 bases sitting between them.